Listed here is a single TCR beta chain. Using immunoSEQ multiplex PCR, the repertoire was profiled, and TCRdb retains in-frame clones only, with some absent. The sample has a few hundred thousand clones, 70% to 90% seen once; the top ten hold roughly 14%. These data come from a study of blood T cell repertoires in COVID-19. Trimming took off 3 bases at V and 6 bases at J, with 11 bases between the two ends. The CDR3 is 13 residues long. The chain is built from TRBV12-3 or TRBV12-4 and TRBJ1-1; D is perhaps TRBD1 (5 bases). The sequence derives from a woman aged 70-85 years with COVID-19, enrolled during active disease. Sample: peripheral blood. Here the CDR3 DNA reads TGTGCCAGCAGTTTGCGAGGGGAGGCTGAAGCTTTCTTT. Translated: CASSLRGEAEAFF.